The clone carrying this TCR beta chain was seen many times. This specimen belongs to a study of early T cells in non-severe SARS-CoV-2 infection. Study context: Sequencing targeted bulk RNA from unsorted whole blood, leaving chains unpaired.

The V end lost 3 bases, the J end lost 5 bases, and 4 bases lay between the germline ends. CDR1 SQVTM and CDR2 ANQGSEA come from the germline V gene. This CDR3 comprises 10 residues. Unique molecular identifier tags were affixed to discrete cDNA molecules. TCRdb analysed the 5' RACE reads with MiXCR anew, one entry per CDR3 protein. The sample holds about 67,000 distinct CDR3 sequences, roughly 12% seen once. The genes are TRBV29-1 and TRBJ2-5, with D uncertain. The material sequenced was whole blood. The clonotype comes from an adult who was a healthcare worker with PCR-confirmed SARS-CoV-2 infection or an uninfected control (not recorded which). The CDR3 sequence: CSVEGETQYF. The CDR3 nucleotides are TGCAGCGTTGAGGGGGAGACCCAGTACTTC.